This TCR beta chain was sequenced for a study of CD8 T cells in ankylosing spondylitis. Study-level points and caveats: Matched ankylosing spondylitis synovial fluid reportedly showed significant enrichment of disease-linked clones. One TCR beta motif, made up of under ten highly homologous variants, appeared characteristic of ankylosing spondylitis blood.

With molecular barcodes, quantitative 5'-RACE was used to make the TCR beta libraries. Using its own MiXCR run on the 5' RACE reads, TCRdb lists one record per CDR3 protein. This table holds fewer than 250,000 distinct CDR3 sequences, under 30% found once. Concerning this clonotype: The antigen is not known.

The CDR3 runs to 14 residues. V was cut by 6 bases and J by 0 bases, with 9 bases left in between. The specimen sequenced was blood, either unsorted or a sorted T cell fraction (not recorded which). V and J are TRBV12-3 or TRBV12-4 and TRBJ1-3, with D possibly matching TRBD1 (5 bases). The receptor was isolated from a male donor with ankylosing spondylitis or in good health (not recorded which). CDR3 residues: CASSQGGSGNTIYF. CDR3 nucleotide sequence: TGTGCCAGCAGCCAGGGAGGCTCTGGAAACACCATATATTTT.